Ten or more counts support the clone carrying this TCR beta chain. Antigen unknown. The data were obtained in a study of T-cell memory formation after mild COVID-19. General study points: Clones that contracted from day 15 to 85 had balanced CD4/CD8; later expanders were CD4+ biased. Most CD4+ clones that shrank were in CM and EM, while CD8+ ones turned up in EMRA.

TCRdb recomputed calls from the 5' RACE reads with MiXCR, one row per CDR3 protein. The table records roughly 480,000 distinct CDR3 sequences, 20% to 25% of them present only once. The germline V gene encodes CDR1 SEHNR and CDR2 FQNEAQ (reference sequence). This CDR3 has 16 residues. The V gene lost 5 bases and the J gene lost 0 bases, with 13 bases spanning the gap. The receptor was derived from an adult woman who had mild COVID-19 (a few samples of this study predate the infection). Cell type and time point are not known. This sequence joins TRBV7-9 and TRBJ1-4, with D unresolved. The source material was PBMCs or a T cell subset sorted from them (not recorded which). CDR3 DNA sequence: TGTGCCAGCAGCATGGGGAAACAACCAACTAATGAAAAACTGTTTTTT. This codes for CASSMGKQPTNEKLFF.